These 18 T cell receptor beta chains were sequenced from one sample in a study of cytomegalovirus exposure and HLA in healthy donors listed by TCRdb under 2017. Libraries were constructed by the immunoSEQ multiplex PCR assay. Held by TCRdb, this immuneACCESS table contains in-frame sequences only and omits some clones. Under half of the omission traces to an unresolved V gene where checked; the cause of the rest is unknown. This sample lists 82,000 or so clones; around 95% were detected once. The ten largest account for roughly 0.75% of the sample. The material sequenced was PBMCs. These receptors originate from a woman between 18 and 29 years old in good health and CMV-seronegative.

The genes are TRBV6-5 and TRBJ2-3; D not certain. The V and J ends lost 6 bases and 5 bases respectively, with 12 bases between them. Germline loops: CDR1 MNHEY, CDR2 SVGAGI. This CDR3 has 13 residues. The CDR3 DNA sequence: TGTGCCAGCAGCCGACAACCCGAAGATACGCAGTATTTT. This gives the protein CASSRQPEDTQYF.

The chain uses TRBV5-1 and TRBJ1-3; 7 bases are shared with TRBD1. Trimming took 1 base from V and 2 from J; bases not matched to a gene: 9. Germline V gene lookup returns CDR1 SGHRS and CDR2 YFSETQ. The CDR3 is 17 amino acids. The CDR3 nucleotides are TGCGCCAGCAGCTTGCCTCAGACAGGGAAGGCTGGAAACACCATATATTTT. It encodes CASSLPQTGKAGNTIYF.

The V gene is TRBV5-1, the J gene TRBJ2-7, with 7 bases that match TRBD1. Germline-derived CDR1 and CDR2 are SGHRS and YFSETQ. The J segment lost 6 bases and the V segment lost 2 bases, leaving 14 bases of the junction unmatched. This CDR3 contains 16 residues. The CDR3 here is CASSFITGASICEQYF. The CDR3 DNA follows: TGCGCCAGCAGCTTCATAACAGGGGCCTCCATCTGCGAGCAGTACTTC.

This sequence joins TRBV6-5 and TRBJ2-1; 8 nucleotides agree with TRBD2. V gave up 7 bases and J gave up 11 bases; unmatched junction bases: 10. This CDR3 is 13 amino acids long. Germline lookup yields CDR1 MNHEY and CDR2 SVGAGI. CDR3: CASTNGGLVKQFF. The CDR3 bases are TGTGCCAGCACCAACGGGGGACTAGTGAAGCAGTTCTTC.

The chain uses TRBV5-8 and TRBJ2-5, with 8 bases lining up with TRBD1. V was clipped by 4 bases and J by 4 bases; unmatched bases: 9. Germline CDR1 reads SGHTS; CDR2 reads YDEGEE. This CDR3 region has 15 residues. The CDR3 protein is CASSPGQGKGETQYF. The CDR3 DNA sequence: TGTGCCAGCAGCCCTGGACAGGGAAAAGGAGAGACCCAGTACTTC.

The chain recombines TRBV15 with TRBJ2-1; TRBD2 agrees at 9 bases. This CDR3 spans 15 amino acids. J gave up 9 bases and V 0 bases, and 6 bases lay outside the gene matches. Germline V gives CDR1 LNHNV, CDR2 YYDKDF (reference sequence). The CDR3 DNA follows: TGTGCCACCAGCAGAGATATGGGACTAGCCGCTGAGCAGTTCTTC. This encodes CATSRDMGLAAEQFF.

V usage is TRBV6-6 and J usage is TRBJ2-1; 7 nucleotides line up with TRBD1. The J segment lost 5 bases and the V segment lost 5 bases, leaving 6 bases of the junction unmatched. CDR1 MNHNY and CDR2 SVGAGI come from the germline V gene (reference sequence). This CDR3 spans 14 amino acids. The chain's CDR3 is CASSRLGQNNEQFF. The CDR3 coding sequence is TGTGCCAGCAGTCGTTTGGGACAGAACAATGAGCAGTTCTTC.

The chain uses TRBV4-1 and TRBJ1-2, with a possible D match to TRBD1 (5 bases). The V end was cut by 1 base, the J end by 7 bases, with 10 bases between. The CDR3 runs 13 residues. The germline V gene has CDR1 MGHRA and CDR2 YSYEKL. For the CDR3, the DNA is TGCGCCAGCAGCCAAGTAGGAGGGACTGGCTACACCTTC. This encodes CASSQVGGTGYTF.

The V and J genes are TRBV7-6 and TRBJ2-1; unclear D gene. Germline CDR1 SGHVS, CDR2 FNYEAQ. Deletions cut 3 bases from V and 4 bases from J, with 7 bases between. CDR3 length equals 13 residues. The CDR3 coding sequence is TGTGCCAGCAGCTTGGCTCAGTACAATGAGCAGTTCTTC. It codes for CASSLAQYNEQFF.

This clone has just one count. This chain connects TRBV10-3 to TRBJ1-5; D unclear. The CDR3 loop spans 16 amino acids. Germline assignment: CDR1 ENHRY and CDR2 SYGVKD. Trimming removed 4 bases at V and 0 bases at J, with 13 bases between. Here the CDR3 reads CAISASGRDSNQPQHF. The CDR3 bases are TGTGCCATCAGTGCGAGTGGACGGGATAGCAATCAGCCCCAGCATTTT.

CDR3 sequence reads: CASSQSGGARGEQFF. The CDR3 nucleotides are TGTGCCAGTAGTCAAAGCGGGGGGGCCCGTGGTGAGCAGTTCTTC. The chain uses TRBV19 and TRBJ2-1; 10 bases align to TRBD2. Trimming at V came to 5 bases and at J to 9 bases, leaving 10 bases not matched to a gene. The CDR3 is made up of 15 amino acids. The germline V gene encodes CDR1 LNHDA and CDR2 SQIVND (reference sequence).

J is TRBJ1-2 and V is TRBV7-9; D is undetermined. Germline V lookup: CDR1 SEHNR, CDR2 FQNEAQ (reference sequence). The CDR3 contains 13 residues. V was trimmed by 3 bases and J by 3 bases, leaving 8 bases between them. The CDR3 DNA sequence: TGTGCCAGCAGCTTTGCGGCTGACTATGGCTACACCTTC. Protein: CASSFAADYGYTF.

The V gene is TRBV7-9, the J gene TRBJ1-3; 7 nucleotides line up with TRBD1. CDR3 size: 15 residues. The V segment lost 1 base and the J segment 4 bases; nucleotides outside the gene matches: 4. Per the germline V gene, CDR1 is SEHNR and CDR2 is FQNEAQ (reference sequence). The DNA for the CDR3 is TGTGCCAGCAGCTTAGTACAGGGGTCCGGAAACACCATATATTTT. This encodes CASSLVQGSGNTIYF.

The chain employs TRBV19 and TRBJ2-1, with D unresolved. Trimming stripped 3 bases from V and 2 bases from J, with 2 bases between. The germline CDR1 and CDR2 sequences are LNHDA and SQIVND (reference sequence). CDR3 length: 12 amino acids. For the CDR3, the DNA is TGTGCCAGTAGTATTACCTACAATGAGCAGTTCTTC. This encodes CASSITYNEQFF.

The chain is built from TRBV25-1 and TRBJ1-6; D perhaps matches TRBD1 (6 bases). Looked up from germline, CDR1 is MGHDK and CDR2 is SYGVNS. The CDR3 covers 15 residues. V was pared by 4 bases and J by 9 bases, with 16 bases between. CDR3 in DNA: TGTGCCAGCAGTGTCCGCGGGGGGGCGGGTTCACCCCTCCACTTT. This encodes CASSVRGGAGSPLHF. The variable domain in full, with the rest retrieved from reference TRBV25-1 and TRBJ1-6, is EADIYQTPRYLVIGTGKKITLECSQTMGHDKMYWYQQDPGMELHLIHYSYGVNSTEKGDLSSESTVSRIRTEHFPLTLESARPSHTSQYLCASSVRGGAGSPLHFGNGTRLTVT.

The rearrangement joins TRBV6-5 to TRBJ2-7, with D maybe TRBD2 (5 bases). Germline CDR1 is MNHEY and CDR2 is SVGAGI. This CDR3 contains 14 residues. V was shortened by 2 bases and J by 6 bases, with 14 bases between the two germline ends. The DNA for the CDR3 is TGTGCCAGCAGTTACGGGAGCAGAGGACGCGAGCAGTACTTC. Its translation is CASSYGSRGREQYF.

This chain connects TRBV2 to TRBJ1-1; D possibly corresponds to TRBD1 (5 bases). This CDR3 has 11 residues. V lost 4 bases, J lost 6 bases, and 6 bases lay in between. Germline V gene sequence: CDR1 SNHLY, CDR2 FYNNEI. CDR3 coding DNA: TGTGCCAGCAGTGTAGGGGCTGAAGCTTTCTTT. Residues: CASSVGAEAFF.

This chain joins TRBV10-3 and TRBJ1-2; the match to TRBD1 covers 10 bases. This CDR3 has 13 amino acids. V shed 7 bases, J shed 8 bases, and the junction held 7 bases outside the gene matches. Germline assignment: CDR1 ENHRY and CDR2 SYGVKD. CDR3 region: CAIMGQGMGGYTF. CDR3 in DNA: TGTGCCATCATGGGACAGGGGATGGGAGGCTACACCTTC.